The entry below describes one TCR beta chain. Antigen specificity is unknown. A far larger clone is one base from this, pointing to a likely read error. The sample belongs to a study of prognosis after radiotherapy for stage I lung cancer. About the research overall: Patients were enrolled between early 2018 and 2019 (all with stage I non-small cell lung cancer). Histologically, the tumors comprised squamous cell carcinoma in more than 5 patients and adenocarcinoma in approximately twelve.

Two-round multiplex PCR amplified TCR beta CDR3 from genomic DNA. Each TRBV and TRBJ gene had its own primer in the first PCR round. Each CDR3 protein is one row after TCRdb ran MiXCR on the multiplex PCR reads. The top ten hold around 50% of the sample, which has about 22,000 distinct CDR3 sequences, about 40% seen once. Whole-study results and caveats: The question of whether the expanded TCR clones were tumor-specific was not determined.

The germline V gene has CDR1 MRHNA and CDR2 SNTAGT. The CDR3 is 18 residues long. This rearrangement joins TRBV6-4 to TRBJ2-7, with 9 bases matching TRBD2. This receptor was identified in a donor aged 50 or older with non-small cell lung cancer. The specimen comprised PBMCs, sampled before or after stereotactic body radiation therapy (not recorded which). CDR3 protein: CASSYRATSGAYSYEQCF. The CDR3 DNA is TGTGCCAGCAGTTACCGCGCGACTAGCGGTGCATATTCCTACGAGCAGTGCTTC.